The 20 T cell receptor beta chains below all came from one sample that was sequenced in a study of blood T cell repertoires in COVID-19. Data came from immunoSEQ multiplex PCR; TCRdb stores just in-frame clones and leaves some out. The sample consists of more than 95,000 clones, roughly 85% of them appearing once. Sequenced: peripheral blood. These receptors were obtained from a man aged 50-59 years in a cohort sampled during active COVID-19.

This chain links TRBV6-6 with TRBJ2-3; no firm D call. Trimming removed 5 bases at V and 8 bases at J, with 8 bases between. The germline CDR1 and CDR2 sequences are MNHNY and SVGAGI (reference sequence). The length of the CDR3 is 11 residues. The CDR3 region is CASSPPGTQYF. The CDR3 bases are TGTGCCAGCAGTCCCCCCGGTACGCAGTATTTT.

The genes are TRBV24-1 and TRBJ2-1; D gene ambiguous. This CDR3 contains 14 residues. CDR1 KGHDR and CDR2 SFDVKD come from the germline V gene. The V gene lost 10 bases and the J gene lost 3 bases, with 15 bases spanning the gap. Here the CDR3 DNA reads TGTGCCACTCGATCGTCGTCCGGCTACAATGAGCAGTTCTTC. Amino acid sequence: CATRSSSGYNEQFF.

This chain joins TRBV11-2 and TRBJ1-2, with D possibly matching TRBD1 (5 bases). Trimming left V 5 bases short and J 3 bases short, with 10 bases between. Per germline, CDR1 SGHAT and CDR2 FQNNGV. The CDR3 spans 13 residues. The CDR3 coding sequence is TGTGCCAGCAGCCCGACGGGGGACTATGGCTACACCTTC. It encodes CASSPTGDYGYTF.

The CDR3 spells CASSGTLAGDTQYF. CDR3 nucleotides: TGTGCCAGCAGTGGCACACTAGCAGGAGATACGCAGTATTTT. The chain uses TRBV2 and TRBJ2-3, with D possibly being TRBD2 (6 bases). Germline V gene sequence: CDR1 SNHLY, CDR2 FYNNEI. V was clipped by 4 bases and J by 5 bases, with 13 bases between them. The CDR3 is 14 amino acids.

CDR3 in DNA: TGCGCCACCTCCTCGGGGTACACCGGGGAGCTGTTTTTT. It encodes CATSSGYTGELFF. The gene calls are TRBV5-1 and TRBJ2-2; D is possibly TRBD2 (5 bases). CDR1 and CDR2 from the germline V gene are SGHRS and YFSETQ. The germline V and J ends were trimmed by 9 bases and 3 bases, with 12 bases remaining between them. This CDR3 spans 13 amino acids. Looking up the rest from reference TRBV5-1 and TRBJ2-2 gives the full variable domain: KAGVTQTPRYLIKTRGQQVTLSCSPISGHRSVSWYQQTPGQGLQFLFEYFSETQRNKGNFPGRFSGRQFSNSRSEMNVSTLELGDSALYLCATSSGYTGELFFGEGSRLTVL.

The V gene is TRBV6-1, the J gene TRBJ1-3; D may be TRBD1 (5 bases). The CDR3 is 14 amino acids. CDR1 and CDR2 from the germline V gene are MNHNS and SASEGT. The V end was cut by 2 bases, the J end by 8 bases, with 13 bases between. The CDR3 is CASSENQGRDTIYF. CDR3 bases: TGTGCCAGCAGTGAAAACCAGGGTCGGGACACCATATATTTT.

The chain carries TRBV5-4 and TRBJ1-2; perhaps TRBD1 as D (6 bases). V dropped 4 bases and J dropped 5 bases, with 18 bases sitting between them. CDR1 and CDR2 (germline): SGHNT, YYREEE (reference sequence). The CDR3 extends over 15 amino acids. For the CDR3, the DNA is TGTGCCAGCAGCCCGCCAGGGACAACACCTTATGGCTACACCTTC. Residues: CASSPPGTTPYGYTF.

This clone was seen a handful of times. The chain combines TRBV5-1 with TRBJ1-6; 7 nucleotides line up with TRBD1. The length of the CDR3 is 16 residues. The germline gives CDR1 SGHRS, CDR2 YFSETQ. V was clipped by 4 bases and J by 0 bases; unmatched bases: 4. This CDR3 is CASSAGQSSYNSPLHF. CDR3 in DNA: TGCGCCAGCAGCGCGGGACAGAGCTCCTATAATTCACCCCTCCACTTT.

The V call is TRBV19, the J call TRBJ1-6, with 12 bases lining up with TRBD1. Unmatched junction bases numbered 12, after V lost 6 bases and J lost 9 bases. Germline CDR1 reads LNHDA; CDR2 reads SQIVND (reference sequence). The CDR3 covers 17 residues. CDR3 amino acids: CASRLTGTGGSSSPLHF. CDR3 sequence (DNA): TGTGCCAGTAGGCTTACCGGGACAGGGGGCAGCAGTTCACCCCTCCACTTT. The variable domain in full, with the rest retrieved from reference TRBV19 and TRBJ1-6, is DGGITQSPKYLFRKEGQNVTLSCEQNLNHDAMYWYRQDPGQGLRLIYYSQIVNDFQKGDIAEGYSVSREKKESFPLTVTSAQKNPTAFYLCASRLTGTGGSSSPLHFGNGTRLTVT.

The CDR3 DNA sequence: TGTGCCAGCAGCTTAGTTAGTTCGGGGAACAGCTATGGCTACACCTTC. Protein product: CASSLVSSGNSYGYTF. The chain links TRBV7-2 to TRBJ1-2; D is unresolved. V lost 1 base, J lost 4 bases, and 16 bases lay in between. The CDR3 length is 16 residues. Germline V CDR1 and CDR2: SGHTA, FQGNSA.

CDR3 sequence (DNA): TGTGCCAGCAGTGAATTCCTGACAGGGACCGTGGGTTTGAACACTGAAGCTTTCTTT. Amino acid sequence: CASSEFLTGTVGLNTEAFF. The chain joins TRBV6-1 to TRBJ1-1; 7 positions match TRBD1. This CDR3 spans 19 amino acids. Germline V gene lookup returns CDR1 MNHNS and CDR2 SASEGT. After removal of 2 bases from V and 0 bases from J, the junction contained 15 bases not matched to a gene.

This clone was observed a single time. The J gene is TRBJ1-5, the V gene TRBV5-8; D perhaps matches TRBD1 (6 bases). The CDR3 contains 15 residues. Germline V CDR1 and CDR2: SGHTS, YDEGEE. V lost 1 base, J lost 9 bases, and 17 bases lay in between. The CDR3 here is CASSLPWGGGAPQHF. The CDR3 region has the DNA TGTGCCAGCAGCTTGCCGTGGGGGGGCGGTGCGCCCCAGCATTTT.

V is TRBV5-1 and J is TRBJ2-3, with D tentatively TRBD1 (5 bases). Germline V gives CDR1 SGHRS, CDR2 YFSETQ. The CDR3 has 13 residues. With 2 bases removed from V and 5 bases from J, the gap between germline ends came to 9 bases. In DNA form, the CDR3 reads TGCGCCAGCAGCTTAGTAGGGGAAGATACGCAGTATTTT. It specifies CASSLVGEDTQYF.

The rearrangement links TRBV19 to TRBJ2-3; D gene unclear. Trimming pared 5 bases from V and 4 bases from J, leaving 7 bases between. This CDR3 is built from 12 residues. Germline lookup yields CDR1 LNHDA and CDR2 SQIVND (reference sequence). CDR3 in amino acids: CASSFLADTQYF. DNA for the CDR3: TGTGCCAGTAGTTTTCTCGCAGATACGCAGTATTTT.

The chain couples TRBV12-3 or TRBV12-4 to TRBJ1-1; D remains ambiguous. CDR3 length: 13 residues. V was trimmed by 6 bases and J by 1 base, leaving 9 bases between them. In DNA, the CDR3 is TGTGCCAGCAGCGAACATGGGAACACTGAAGCTTTCTTT. Translated: CASSEHGNTEAFF.

CDR3 nucleotides: TGTGCCAGTACCAGGATGTCTGGAAACACCATATATTTT. This gives the protein CASTRMSGNTIYF. The V call is TRBV19, the J call TRBJ1-3; D is ambiguous. Germline CDR1 is LNHDA and CDR2 is SQIVND (reference sequence). Deletions cut 7 bases from V and 1 base from J, with 8 bases between. CDR3 length: 13 amino acids.

A few counts support this clone. The chain links TRBV6-2 or TRBV6-3 to TRBJ1-5, with D hard to call. Trimming took off 7 bases at V and 5 bases at J, with 15 bases between the two ends. The CDR3 runs to 14 residues. CDR1 is MNHEY and CDR2 is SVGEGT in the germline V gene. The CDR3 loop reads CASTPILRDQPQHF. The CDR3 DNA follows: TGTGCCAGCACCCCAATACTCCGAGATCAGCCCCAGCATTTT.

The chain employs TRBV19 and TRBJ1-2; TRBD1 might be the D (5 bases). Germline values: CDR1 LNHDA, CDR2 SQIVND (reference sequence). The ends were cut back, 7 bases at V and 4 bases at J, with 10 bases in the middle. The CDR3 sequence is 12 residues long. Here the CDR3 DNA reads TGTGCCAGTAATAACCAGGGCTATGGCTACACCTTC. Its translation is CASNNQGYGYTF.

V and J are TRBV19 and TRBJ2-2; 9 positions match TRBD2. Germline loops: CDR1 LNHDA, CDR2 SQIVND (reference sequence). V lost 7 bases to trimming and J lost 5 bases; unmatched junction nucleotides: 11. The CDR3 has 16 residues. In DNA form, the CDR3 reads TGTGCCAGTAATGGAGGTCGGCTAGCGGGGACCGGGGAGCTGTTTTTT. This encodes CASNGGRLAGTGELFF.

The chain employs TRBV30 and TRBJ2-2, with 12 nucleotides matching TRBD1. With 8 bases clipped from V and 0 bases from J, the junction kept 13 bases outside the gene matches. This CDR3 is 18 amino acids long. From germline, CDR1 is GTSNPN and CDR2 SVGIG (reference sequence). The CDR3 bases are TGTGCCCCTCTTAAACCGGGACAGGGGGCGTCGAACACCGGGGAGCTGTTTTTT. This encodes CAPLKPGQGASNTGELFF.